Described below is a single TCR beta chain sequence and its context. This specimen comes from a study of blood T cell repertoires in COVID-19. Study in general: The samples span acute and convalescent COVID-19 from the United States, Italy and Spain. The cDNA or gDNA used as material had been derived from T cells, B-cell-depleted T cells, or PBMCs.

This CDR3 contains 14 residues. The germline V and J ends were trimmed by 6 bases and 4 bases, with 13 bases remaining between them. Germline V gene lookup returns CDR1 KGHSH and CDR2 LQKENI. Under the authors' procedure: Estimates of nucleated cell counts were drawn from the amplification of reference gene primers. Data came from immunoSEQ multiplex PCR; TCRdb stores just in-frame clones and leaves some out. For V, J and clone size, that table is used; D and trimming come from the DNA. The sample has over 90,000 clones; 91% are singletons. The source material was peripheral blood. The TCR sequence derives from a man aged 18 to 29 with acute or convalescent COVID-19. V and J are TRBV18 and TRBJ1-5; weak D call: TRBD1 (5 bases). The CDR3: CASSPDSPNQPQHF. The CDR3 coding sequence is TGTGCCAGCTCCCCAGACAGTCCGAATCAGCCCCAGCATTTT.